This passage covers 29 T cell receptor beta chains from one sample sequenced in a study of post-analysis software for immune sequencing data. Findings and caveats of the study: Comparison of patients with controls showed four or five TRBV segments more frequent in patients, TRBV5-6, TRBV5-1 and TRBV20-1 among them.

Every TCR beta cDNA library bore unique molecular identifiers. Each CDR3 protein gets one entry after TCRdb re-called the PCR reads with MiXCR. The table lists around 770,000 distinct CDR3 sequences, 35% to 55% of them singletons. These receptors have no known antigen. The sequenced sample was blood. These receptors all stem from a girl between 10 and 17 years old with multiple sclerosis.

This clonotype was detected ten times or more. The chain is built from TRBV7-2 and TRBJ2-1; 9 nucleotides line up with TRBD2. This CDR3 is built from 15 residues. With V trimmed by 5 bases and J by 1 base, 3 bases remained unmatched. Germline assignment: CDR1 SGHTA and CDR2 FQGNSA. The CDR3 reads CASSQLAGSYNEQFF. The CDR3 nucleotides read TGTGCCAGCAGCCAGCTAGCGGGGTCCTACAATGAGCAGTTCTTC.

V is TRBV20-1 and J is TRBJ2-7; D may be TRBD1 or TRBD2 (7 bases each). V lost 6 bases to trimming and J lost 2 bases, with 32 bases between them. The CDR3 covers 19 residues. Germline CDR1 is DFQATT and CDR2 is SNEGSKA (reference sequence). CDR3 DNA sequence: TGCAGTGCAAACCCCAGGGGGGGACAGACTTCCGTAGGACCCTACGAGCAGTACTTC. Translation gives CSANPRGGQTSVGPYEQYF.

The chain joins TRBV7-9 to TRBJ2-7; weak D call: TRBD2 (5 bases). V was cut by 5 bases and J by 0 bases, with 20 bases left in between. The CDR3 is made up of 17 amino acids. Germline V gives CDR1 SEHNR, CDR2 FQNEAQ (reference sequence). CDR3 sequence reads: CASSARAVVEGSYEQYF. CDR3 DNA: TGTGCCAGCAGCGCCCGGGCCGTAGTCGAGGGCTCCTACGAGCAGTACTTC.

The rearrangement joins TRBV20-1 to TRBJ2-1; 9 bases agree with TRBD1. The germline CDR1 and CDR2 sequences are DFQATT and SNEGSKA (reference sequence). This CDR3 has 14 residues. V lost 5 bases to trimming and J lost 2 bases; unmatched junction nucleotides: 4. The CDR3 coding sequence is TGCAGTGCTGGACAGGGGAGACCCTACAATGAGCAGTTCTTC. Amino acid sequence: CSAGQGRPYNEQFF.

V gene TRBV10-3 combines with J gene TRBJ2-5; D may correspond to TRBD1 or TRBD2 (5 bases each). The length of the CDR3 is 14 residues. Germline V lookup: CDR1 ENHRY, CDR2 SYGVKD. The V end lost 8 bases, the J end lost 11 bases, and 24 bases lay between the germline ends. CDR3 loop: CAIRQADRVGEQYF. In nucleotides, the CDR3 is TGTGCCATCCGCCAGGCAGACCGGGTAGGGGAGCAGTACTTC.

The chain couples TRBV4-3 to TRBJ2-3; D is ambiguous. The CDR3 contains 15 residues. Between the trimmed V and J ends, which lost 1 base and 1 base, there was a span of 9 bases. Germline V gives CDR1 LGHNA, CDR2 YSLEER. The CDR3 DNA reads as TGCGCCAGCAGCCAAGGAAGAGGAGGCACAGATACGCAGTATTTT. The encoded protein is CASSQGRGGTDTQYF.

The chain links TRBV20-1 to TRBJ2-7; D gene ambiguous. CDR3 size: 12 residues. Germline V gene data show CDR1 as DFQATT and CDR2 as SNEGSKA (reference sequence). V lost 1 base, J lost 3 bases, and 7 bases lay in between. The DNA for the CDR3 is TGCAGTGCTAGAGGTCCGGACTACGAGCAGTACTTC. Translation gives CSARGPDYEQYF.

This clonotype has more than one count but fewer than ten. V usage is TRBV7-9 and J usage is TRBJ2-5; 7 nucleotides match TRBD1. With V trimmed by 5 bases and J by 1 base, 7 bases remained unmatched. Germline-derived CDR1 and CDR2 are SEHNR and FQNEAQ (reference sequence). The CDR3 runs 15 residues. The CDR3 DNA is TGTGCCAGCAGCCAACACAGGGGCGTCCAAGAGACCCAGTACTTC. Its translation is CASSQHRGVQETQYF.

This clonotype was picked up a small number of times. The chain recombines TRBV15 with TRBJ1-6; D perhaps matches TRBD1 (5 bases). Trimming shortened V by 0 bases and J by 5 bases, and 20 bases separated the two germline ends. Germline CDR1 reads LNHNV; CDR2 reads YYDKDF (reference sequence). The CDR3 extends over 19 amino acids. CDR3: CATSRDCLTTPGDNSPLHF. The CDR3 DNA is TGTGCCACCAGCAGAGATTGCTTGACAACCCCGGGGGATAATTCACCCCTCCACTTT.

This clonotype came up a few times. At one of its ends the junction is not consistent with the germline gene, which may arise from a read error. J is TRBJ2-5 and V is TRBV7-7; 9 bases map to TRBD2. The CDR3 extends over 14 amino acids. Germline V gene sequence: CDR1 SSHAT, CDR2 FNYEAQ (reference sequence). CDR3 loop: CASSLGLAGGTQYF. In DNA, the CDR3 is TGTGCTAGCAGCCTGGGACTAGCCGGGGGGACCCAGTACTTC.

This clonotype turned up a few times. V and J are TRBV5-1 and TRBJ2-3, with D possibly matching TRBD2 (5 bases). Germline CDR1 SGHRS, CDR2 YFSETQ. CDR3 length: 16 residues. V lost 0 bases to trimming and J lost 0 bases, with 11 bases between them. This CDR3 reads CASSLAVERSTDTQYF. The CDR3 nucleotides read TGCGCCAGCAGCTTGGCCGTCGAGCGGAGCACAGATACGCAGTATTTT.

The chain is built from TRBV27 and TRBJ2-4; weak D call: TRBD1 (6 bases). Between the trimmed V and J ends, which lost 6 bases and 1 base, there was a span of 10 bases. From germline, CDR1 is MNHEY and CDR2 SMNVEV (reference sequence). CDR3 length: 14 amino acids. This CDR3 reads CASRPQGAKNIQYF. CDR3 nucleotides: TGTGCCAGCAGACCCCAGGGGGCCAAAAACATTCAGTACTTC.

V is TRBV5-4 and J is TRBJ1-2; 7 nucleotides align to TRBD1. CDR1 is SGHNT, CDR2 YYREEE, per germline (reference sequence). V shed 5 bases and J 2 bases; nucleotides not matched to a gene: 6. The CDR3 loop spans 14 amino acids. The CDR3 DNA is TGTGCCAGCAGAATGGCAGGGGGAAACTATGGCTACACCTTC. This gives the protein CASRMAGGNYGYTF. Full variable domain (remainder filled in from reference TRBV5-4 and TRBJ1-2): ETGVTQSPTHLIKTRGQQVTLRCSSQSGHNTVSWYQQALGQGPQFIFQYYREEENGRGNFPPRFSGLQFPNYSSELNVNALELDDSALYLCASRMAGGNYGYTFGSGTRLTVV.

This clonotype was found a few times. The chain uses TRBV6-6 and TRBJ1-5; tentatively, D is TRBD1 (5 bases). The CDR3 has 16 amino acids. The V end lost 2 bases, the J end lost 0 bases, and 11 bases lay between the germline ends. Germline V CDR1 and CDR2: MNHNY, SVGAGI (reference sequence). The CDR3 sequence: CASSYQGSYSNQPQHF. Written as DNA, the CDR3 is TGTGCCAGCAGTTACCAGGGCTCCTATAGCAATCAGCCCCAGCATTTT.

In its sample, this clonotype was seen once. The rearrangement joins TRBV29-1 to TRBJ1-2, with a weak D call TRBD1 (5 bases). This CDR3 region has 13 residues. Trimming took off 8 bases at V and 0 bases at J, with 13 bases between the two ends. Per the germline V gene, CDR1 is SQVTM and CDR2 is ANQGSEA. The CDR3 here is CSTLDKANYGYTF. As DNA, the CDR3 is TGCAGCACACTGGACAAAGCTAACTATGGCTACACCTTC.

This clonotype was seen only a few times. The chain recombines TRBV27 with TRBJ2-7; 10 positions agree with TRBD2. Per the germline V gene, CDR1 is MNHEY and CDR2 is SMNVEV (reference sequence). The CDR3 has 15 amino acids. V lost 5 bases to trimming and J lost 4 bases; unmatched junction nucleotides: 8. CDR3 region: CASSIPGLAPYEQYF. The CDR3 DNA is TGTGCCAGCAGTATTCCGGGACTAGCGCCTTACGAGCAGTACTTC.

The CDR3 here is CASSSSSTSSEQFF. As DNA, the CDR3 is TGTGCCAGCAGCTCCTCCTCCACTAGTTCTGAGCAGTTCTTC. The rearrangement joins TRBV11-2 to TRBJ2-1; tentatively, D is TRBD2 (5 bases). CDR3 length equals 14 residues. Germline loops: CDR1 SGHAT, CDR2 FQNNGV. Trimming pared 4 bases from V and 9 bases from J, leaving 16 bases between.

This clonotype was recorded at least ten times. CDR3: CSVDRADTQYF. The CDR3 nucleotides are TGCAGCGTTGACAGAGCAGATACGCAGTATTTT. The chain is built from TRBV29-1 and TRBJ2-3; no clear D gene. The CDR3 extends over 11 amino acids. Trimming left V 3 bases short and J 4 bases short, with 5 bases between. Germline CDR1 SQVTM, CDR2 ANQGSEA.

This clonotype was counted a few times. The CDR3 region is CASSLESGTFYEQYF. CDR3 coding DNA: TGCGCCAGCAGCTTGGAGAGCGGCACCTTCTACGAGCAGTACTTC. The rearrangement uses TRBV5-1 and TRBJ2-7, with D possibly TRBD2 on 5 matching bases. CDR1 and CDR2 (germline): SGHRS, YFSETQ. V was shortened by 0 bases and J by 3 bases, with 13 bases between the two germline ends. The CDR3 has 15 residues. The variable domain in full, with the rest retrieved from reference TRBV5-1 and TRBJ2-7, is KAGVTQTPRYLIKTRGQQVTLSCSPISGHRSVSWYQQTPGQGLQFLFEYFSETQRNKGNFPGRFSGRQFSNSRSEMNVSTLELGDSALYLCASSLESGTFYEQYFGPGTRLTVT.

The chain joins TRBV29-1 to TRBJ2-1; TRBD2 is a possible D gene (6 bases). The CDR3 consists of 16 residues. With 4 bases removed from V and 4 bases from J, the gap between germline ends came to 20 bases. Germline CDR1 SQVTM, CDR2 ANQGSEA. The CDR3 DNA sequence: TGCAGCGTTGGGGCGGGGACCCAGAGGGGATACAATGAGCAGTTCTTC. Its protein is CSVGAGTQRGYNEQFF.

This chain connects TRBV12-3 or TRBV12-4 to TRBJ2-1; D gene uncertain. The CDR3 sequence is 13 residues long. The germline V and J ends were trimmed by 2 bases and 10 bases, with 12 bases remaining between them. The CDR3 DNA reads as TGTGCCAGCAGTTTATCTTGGCAGCGCGAGCAGTTCTTC. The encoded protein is CASSLSWQREQFF.

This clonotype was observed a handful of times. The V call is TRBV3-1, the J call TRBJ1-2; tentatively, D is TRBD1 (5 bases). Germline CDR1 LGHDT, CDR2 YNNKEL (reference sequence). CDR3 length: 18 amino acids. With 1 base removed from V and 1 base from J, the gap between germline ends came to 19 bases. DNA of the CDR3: TGTGCCAGCAGCCAAGGCATCACCCGCTGGGACCATAACTATGGCTACACCTTC. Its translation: CASSQGITRWDHNYGYTF.

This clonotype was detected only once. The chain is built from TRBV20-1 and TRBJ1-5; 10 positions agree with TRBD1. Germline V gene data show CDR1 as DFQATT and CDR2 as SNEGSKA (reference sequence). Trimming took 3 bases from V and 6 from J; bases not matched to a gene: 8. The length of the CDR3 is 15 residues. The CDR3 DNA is TGCAGTGCTAGGACCGGGACAGGGGATGGTCAGCCCCAGCATTTT. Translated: CSARTGTGDGQPQHF.

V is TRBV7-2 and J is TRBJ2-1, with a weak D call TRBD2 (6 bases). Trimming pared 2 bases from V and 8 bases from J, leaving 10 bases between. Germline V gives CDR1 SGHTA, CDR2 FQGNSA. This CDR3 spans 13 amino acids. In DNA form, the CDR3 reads TGTGCCAGCAGCTTACTCATAGCGGATGAGCAGTTCTTC. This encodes CASSLLIADEQFF. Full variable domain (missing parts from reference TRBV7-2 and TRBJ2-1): GAGVSQSPSNKVTEKGKDVELRCDPISGHTALYWYRQSLGQGLEFLIYFQGNSAPDKSGLPSDRFSAERTGGSVSTLTIQRTQQEDSAVYLCASSLLIADEQFFGPGTRLTVL.

The CDR3 DNA reads as TGTGCCAGCATAGGTGGGAGAGCCAGCGGAGATACGCAGTATTTT. Translated, it gives CASIGGRASGDTQYF. The chain uses TRBV6-6 and TRBJ2-3; a possible D gene is TRBD2 (5 bases). Germline values: CDR1 MNHNY, CDR2 SVGAGI (reference sequence). Trimming left V 7 bases short and J 5 bases short, with 19 bases between. The CDR3 covers 15 residues.

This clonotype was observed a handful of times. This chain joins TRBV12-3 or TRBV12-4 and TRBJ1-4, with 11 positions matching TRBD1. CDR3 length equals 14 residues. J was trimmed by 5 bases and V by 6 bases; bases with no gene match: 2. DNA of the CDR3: TGTGCCAGCAGCCGGACAGGGGGCAATGAAAAACTGTTTTTT. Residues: CASSRTGGNEKLFF.

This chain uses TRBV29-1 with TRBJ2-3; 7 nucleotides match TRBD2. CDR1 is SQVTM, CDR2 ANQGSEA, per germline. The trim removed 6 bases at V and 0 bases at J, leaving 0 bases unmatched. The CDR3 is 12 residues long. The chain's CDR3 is CSVRGSTDTQYF. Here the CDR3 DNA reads TGCAGCGTGCGGGGGAGCACAGATACGCAGTATTTT.

DNA of the CDR3: TGTGCCAGCAGCTTTTGGGAAGGAAACACTGAAGCTTTCTTT. This sequence encodes CASSFWEGNTEAFF. This chain uses TRBV7-9 with TRBJ1-1, with D uncertain. This CDR3 contains 14 residues. In germline, CDR1 is SEHNR, CDR2 FQNEAQ (reference sequence). V was cut by 3 bases and J by 2 bases, with 10 bases left in between.

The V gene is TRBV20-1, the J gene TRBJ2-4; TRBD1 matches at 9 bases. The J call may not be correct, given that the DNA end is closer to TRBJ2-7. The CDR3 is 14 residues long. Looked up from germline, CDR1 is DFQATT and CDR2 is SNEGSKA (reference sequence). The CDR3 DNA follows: TGCAGTGCTCCAATTCCGGGACAGGGCTACGAGCAGTACTTC. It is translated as CSAPIPGQGYEQYF.